A selection of T cell receptor beta chains follows, all from one sample in a study of T cells in Graves' hyperthyroidism and ophthalmopathy. TCRdb fed the multiplex PCR reads into MiXCR, producing one record per CDR3 protein. In the table there are approximately 600,000 distinct CDR3 sequences, 11% to 15% of which are singletons. The sequencing input was blood. The receptors were sampled from a woman in her thirties with Graves' hyperthyroidism that later progressed to Graves' ophthalmopathy. The CDR3 runs from the conserved cysteine through the conserved F or W. Fields, in order: CDR3 DNA, CDR3 protein, D gene, clone size, V gene, J gene. D genes are given only for firm matches. Size is stated for part of the rows, as once, few or many counts, or as a class when the clone is expanded.

CDR3nt: TGTGCCAGCAGTCCGGGACTAGCGGGAGTGGGCACCGGGGAGCTGTTTTTT
CDR3aa: CASSPGLAGVGTGELFF
d_gene: TRBD2
abundance: many
v_gene: TRBV7-3
j_gene: TRBJ2-2

CDR3nt: TGCGCCAGCAGCTTGAACCCAGGCGATTTAGGGACTGAAGCTTTCTTT
CDR3aa: CASSLNPGDLGTEAFF
d_gene: -
abundance: few
v_gene: TRBV5-1
j_gene: TRBJ1-1

CDR3nt: TGTGCCAGCAGCCCCACTGGCGTAACCTACGAGCAGTACTTC
CDR3aa: CASSPTGVTYEQYF
d_gene: -
abundance: many
v_gene: TRBV28
j_gene: TRBJ2-7

CDR3nt: TGTGCCAGCAGCCAAGCATGGACTGAAGCTTTCTTT
CDR3aa: CASSQAWTEAFF
d_gene: -
abundance: many
v_gene: TRBV14
j_gene: TRBJ1-1

CDR3nt: TGTGCCAGCAGTTTATCTCCCGTGGGGGGAAACACTGAAGCTTTCTTT
CDR3aa: CASSLSPVGGNTEAFF
d_gene: -
abundance: many
v_gene: TRBV28
j_gene: TRBJ1-1

CDR3nt: TGTGCCAGCAGCCCCCAAGTCACGACCCAAAACTATGGCTACACCTTC
CDR3aa: CASSPQVTTQNYGYTF
d_gene: -
abundance: many
v_gene: TRBV9
j_gene: TRBJ1-2

CDR3nt: TGCGCCAGCAGCCTCAACCTGCCGGGGTCTGGCACTGAAGCTTTCTTT
CDR3aa: CASSLNLPGSGTEAFF
d_gene: -
abundance: many
v_gene: TRBV4-3
j_gene: TRBJ1-1

CDR3nt: TGTGCCAGCAGGAGAGCGGGAGCAGCCTACAATGAGCAGTTCTTC
CDR3aa: CASRRAGAAYNEQFF
d_gene: TRBD2
abundance: few
v_gene: TRBV6-1
j_gene: TRBJ2-1

CDR3nt: TGCAGTGCCCCTACGGGGGGAGAGGGCTCCTACGAGCAGTACTTC
CDR3aa: CSAPTGGEGSYEQYF
d_gene: TRBD2
abundance: few
v_gene: TRBV20-1
j_gene: TRBJ2-7

CDR3nt: TGTGCCAGCAGCGGAATAGGGAGGACGAACACTGAAGCTTTCTTT
CDR3aa: CASSGIGRTNTEAFF
d_gene: -
abundance: -
v_gene: TRBV5-4
j_gene: TRBJ1-1

CDR3nt: TGCGCCAGCAGCTTGGATCGGCTAGCTAGAAACGGGGAGCTGTTTTTT
CDR3aa: CASSLDRLARNGELFF
d_gene: -
abundance: few
v_gene: TRBV5-1
j_gene: TRBJ2-2

CDR3nt: TGCAGTGCTAACCCCGTCCTAGCGGAAGTTACAGATACGCAGTATTTT
CDR3aa: CSANPVLAEVTDTQYF
d_gene: TRBD2
abundance: many
v_gene: TRBV20-1
j_gene: TRBJ2-3

CDR3nt: TGCAGCGTTGAACCCGTCGGGGTGATCACCTTC
CDR3aa: CSVEPVGVITF
d_gene: -
abundance: once
v_gene: TRBV29-1
j_gene: TRBJ1-2

CDR3nt: TGCGCCAGCAGAGGGCAGGGGCACTCCTACGAGCAGTACTTC
CDR3aa: CASRGQGHSYEQYF
d_gene: -
abundance: -
v_gene: TRBV5-1
j_gene: TRBJ2-7

CDR3nt: TGTGCCTGGAGCGGGGTCATAGCCAAAAACATTCAGTACTTC
CDR3aa: CAWSGVIAKNIQYF
d_gene: -
abundance: many
v_gene: TRBV30
j_gene: TRBJ2-4

CDR3nt: TGTGCCACCAGTGACGTGTCTTTGACAGGTTCTGGAGGGGGGAGAGGGTTCAACGTCCTGACTTTC
CDR3aa: CATSDVSLTGSGGGRGFNVLTF
d_gene: -
abundance: -
v_gene: TRBV24-1
j_gene: TRBJ2-6

CDR3nt: TGCAGTGCTAGCCTACCAACCGGGACTTCAGATACGCAGTATTTT
CDR3aa: CSASLPTGTSDTQYF
d_gene: -
abundance: many
v_gene: TRBV20-1
j_gene: TRBJ2-3

CDR3nt: TGTGCCAGCAGCCAAGGTTGGGACTCCTCAGGCTACAATGAGCAGTTCTTC
CDR3aa: CASSQGWDSSGYNEQFF
d_gene: -
abundance: few
v_gene: TRBV4-2
j_gene: TRBJ2-1

CDR3nt: TGCGCCAGCAGCTGGGGACTAGCGGGATCTATAAGCACAGATACGCAGTATTTT
CDR3aa: CASSWGLAGSISTDTQYF
d_gene: TRBD2
abundance: -
v_gene: TRBV5-1
j_gene: TRBJ2-3

CDR3nt: TGTGCCAGCAGGGCCGGGACTAGCGTATACAATGAGCAGTTCTTC
CDR3aa: CASRAGTSVYNEQFF
d_gene: TRBD2
abundance: many
v_gene: TRBV12-3/TRBV12-4
j_gene: TRBJ2-1

CDR3nt: TGTGCCAGCAGTTCCTCCCGGGTCTACACCTTC
CDR3aa: CASSSSRVYTF
d_gene: -
abundance: few
v_gene: TRBV6-2/TRBV6-3
j_gene: TRBJ1-2

CDR3nt: TGCGCCAGCAGCTTGGCAGGGGAGTACGAGCAGTACTTC
CDR3aa: CASSLAGEYEQYF
d_gene: -
abundance: -
v_gene: TRBV5-1
j_gene: TRBJ2-7

CDR3nt: TGCAGTGCTAGAGAAGACAGGGGGAATGAAAAACTGTTTTTT
CDR3aa: CSAREDRGNEKLFF
d_gene: TRBD1
abundance: many
v_gene: TRBV20-1
j_gene: TRBJ1-4

CDR3nt: TGTGCCAGCAGACGAGGGGGGGCGGAAGAGACCCAGTACTTC
CDR3aa: CASRRGGAEETQYF
d_gene: -
abundance: -
v_gene: TRBV28
j_gene: TRBJ2-5

CDR3nt: TGTGCCAGCAGCCAAGAGCCCTCCTACGAGCAGTACTTC
CDR3aa: CASSQEPSYEQYF
d_gene: -
abundance: many
v_gene: TRBV14
j_gene: TRBJ2-7

CDR3nt: TGCAGTGCTAGCGGGACGAACACCGGGGAGCTGTTTTTT
CDR3aa: CSASGTNTGELFF
d_gene: -
abundance: once
v_gene: TRBV20-1
j_gene: TRBJ2-2

CDR3nt: TGTGCCAGCAGCGCCGGACAGGGGGCTCATAGAGGCTATGGCTACACCTTC
CDR3aa: CASSAGQGAHRGYGYTF
d_gene: TRBD1
abundance: many
v_gene: TRBV7-9
j_gene: TRBJ1-2

CDR3nt: TGTGCCACCGGCGGACTACCTTACAATGAGCAGTTCTTC
CDR3aa: CATGGLPYNEQFF
d_gene: -
abundance: many
v_gene: TRBV24-1
j_gene: TRBJ2-1

CDR3nt: TGTGCCAGCAGCACATCGACTAGCGGGATTGGGTACAATGAGCAGTTCTTC
CDR3aa: CASSTSTSGIGYNEQFF
d_gene: TRBD2
abundance: -
v_gene: TRBV6-2/TRBV6-3
j_gene: TRBJ2-1

CDR3nt: TGTGCCACCTCTAGCGGCCTGGGCTACAATGAGCAGTTCTTC
CDR3aa: CATSSGLGYNEQFF
d_gene: TRBD2
abundance: many
v_gene: TRBV27
j_gene: TRBJ2-1

CDR3nt: TGTGCCACCGGGAGGGGCTCAGCCGAGCAGTACTTC
CDR3aa: CATGRGSAEQYF
d_gene: TRBD2
abundance: many
v_gene: TRBV28
j_gene: TRBJ2-7

CDR3nt: TGCGCCAGCAGCCAAGATCTATCACAGTACTATGGCTACACCTTC
CDR3aa: CASSQDLSQYYGYTF
d_gene: -
abundance: few
v_gene: TRBV4-1
j_gene: TRBJ1-2

CDR3nt: TGTGCCACCAGTGATGAGCGGGAGCGCTCCTACAATGAGCAGTTCTTC
CDR3aa: CATSDERERSYNEQFF
d_gene: TRBD2
abundance: few
v_gene: TRBV24-1
j_gene: TRBJ2-1

CDR3nt: TGCAGTGCTAGATTCAACACAGGGGTCGAGCAGTACTTC
CDR3aa: CSARFNTGVEQYF
d_gene: TRBD1
abundance: few
v_gene: TRBV20-1
j_gene: TRBJ2-7

CDR3nt: TGTGCCAGCAGCTTAACCGAGGGACTAGCGACGAACAATGAGCAGTTCTTC
CDR3aa: CASSLTEGLATNNEQFF
d_gene: TRBD2
abundance: many
v_gene: TRBV7-3
j_gene: TRBJ2-1